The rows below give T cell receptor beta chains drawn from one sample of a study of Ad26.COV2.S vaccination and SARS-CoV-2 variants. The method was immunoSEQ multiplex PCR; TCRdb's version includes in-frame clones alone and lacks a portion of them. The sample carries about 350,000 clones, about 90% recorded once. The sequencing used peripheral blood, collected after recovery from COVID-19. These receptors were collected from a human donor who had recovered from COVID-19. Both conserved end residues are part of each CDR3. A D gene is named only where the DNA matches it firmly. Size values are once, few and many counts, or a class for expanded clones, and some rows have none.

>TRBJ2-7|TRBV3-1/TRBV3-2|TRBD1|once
CASSQDRGRVNEQYF
TGTGCCAGCAGCCAAGACAGGGGGCGTGTAAACGAGCAGTACTTC
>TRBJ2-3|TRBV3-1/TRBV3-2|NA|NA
CASSQGVPRQYF
TGTGCCAGCAGCCAAGGGGTCCCTAGGCAATATTTT
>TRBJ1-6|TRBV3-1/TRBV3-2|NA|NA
CASSITGGHYNSPLHF
TGTGCCAGCAGCATTACGGGGGGGCATTATAATTCACCCCTCCACTTT
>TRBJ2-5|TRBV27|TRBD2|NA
CASSLAGGRETQYF
TGTGCCAGCAGTCTCGCGGGGGGGCGAGAGACCCAGTACTTC
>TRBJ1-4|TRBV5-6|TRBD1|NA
CASSLGGGQGWEKLFF
TGTGCCAGCAGCTTGGGCGGGGGACAGGGCTGGGAAAAACTGTTTTTT
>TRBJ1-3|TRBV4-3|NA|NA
CASSLSSLGGDTIYF
TGCGCCAGCAGCCTCTCGTCGTTGGGGGGAGACACCATATATTTT
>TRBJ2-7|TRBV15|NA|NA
CATSGRLALGEQYF
TGTGCCACCAGCGGTCGCTTGGCCCTGGGGGAGCAGTACTTC
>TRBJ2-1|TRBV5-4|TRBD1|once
CASSGAGTGGAYNEQFF
TGTGCCAGCAGCGGGGCCGGGACAGGGGGCGCCTACAATGAGCAGTTCTTC
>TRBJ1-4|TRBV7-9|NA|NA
CASSLSRVLGNEKLFF
TGTGCCAGCAGCTTATCCAGGGTTCTTGGTAATGAAAAACTGTTTTTT
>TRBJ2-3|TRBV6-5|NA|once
CASSYQPGASTDTQYF
TGTGCCAGCAGTTACCAACCGGGGGCTAGCACAGATACGCAGTATTTT
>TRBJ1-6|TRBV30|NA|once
CAWSVSGAGGSPLHF
TGTGCCTGGAGTGTCAGTGGAGCAGGCGGTTCACCCCTCCACTTT
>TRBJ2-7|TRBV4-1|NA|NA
CASSPGVGGSDYEQYF
TGCGCCAGCAGCCCCGGCGTAGGTGGGTCAGACTACGAGCAGTACTTC
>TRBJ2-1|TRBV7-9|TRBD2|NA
CASSLAGGPGNEQFF
TGTGCCAGCAGCTTGGCGGGGGGGCCCGGCAATGAGCAGTTCTTC
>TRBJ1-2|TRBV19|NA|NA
CASSTPRGRVYGYTF
TGTGCCAGTAGTACCCCCCGGGGGCGCGTCTATGGCTACACCTTC
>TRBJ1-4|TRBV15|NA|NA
CATESPGHFDSNEKLFF
TGTGCCACCGAGTCGCCAGGGCATTTCGACTCGAATGAAAAACTGTTTTTT
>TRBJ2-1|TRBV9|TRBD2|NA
CASSGTSGVNEQFF
TGTGCCAGCAGCGGGACTAGCGGGGTCAATGAGCAGTTCTTC
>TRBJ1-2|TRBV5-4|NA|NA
CASSLFTRANYGYTF
TGTGCCAGCAGCTTGTTTACCCGAGCTAACTATGGCTACACCTTC
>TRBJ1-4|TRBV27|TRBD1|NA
CAPNLRGQLNEKLFF
TGTGCCCCCAACCTGCGGGGACAGCTTAATGAAAAACTGTTTTTT
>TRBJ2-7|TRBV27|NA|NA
CASSLSGDTPYEQYF
TGTGCCAGCAGTTTAAGCGGGGACACCCCCTACGAGCAGTACTTC
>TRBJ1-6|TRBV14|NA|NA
CASSFGQSSLPLHF
TGTGCCAGCAGTTTCGGACAGTCGTCTCTTCCCCTCCACTTT
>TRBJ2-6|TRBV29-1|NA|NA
CSVLNRGPPGYSGANVLTF
TGCAGCGTCCTTAACCGGGGTCCCCCCGGATACTCTGGGGCCAACGTCCTGACTTTC
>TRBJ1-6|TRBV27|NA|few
CASRRNRAAYNSPLHF
TGTGCCAGCAGGAGGAACAGGGCGGCCTATAATTCACCCCTCCACTTT
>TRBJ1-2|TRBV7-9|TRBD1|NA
CASSASGQQNTF
TGTGCCAGCAGCGCCTCGGGACAGCAAAACACCTTC
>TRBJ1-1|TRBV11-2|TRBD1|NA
CASSPRGTGSFEAFF
TGTGCCAGCAGCCCTAGAGGGACAGGGTCGTTTGAAGCTTTCTTT
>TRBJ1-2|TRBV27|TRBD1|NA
CATGTGRGYTF
TGTGCCACCGGGACAGGACGTGGCTACACCTTC
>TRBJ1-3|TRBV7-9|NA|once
CASSQMGRDTIYF
TGTGCCAGCAGCCAAATGGGGCGCGACACCATATATTTT
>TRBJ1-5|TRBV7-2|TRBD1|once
CASSSLTGNQPQHF
TGTGCCAGCAGCTCGCTGACAGGGAATCAGCCCCAGCATTTT
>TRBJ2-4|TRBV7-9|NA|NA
CASSAAPGGKNIQYF
TGTGCCAGCAGCGCGGCCCCCGGTGGCAAAAACATTCAGTACTTC
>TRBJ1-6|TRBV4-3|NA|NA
CASSQYLVVQTNSPLHF
TGCGCCAGCAGCCAATATTTGGTCGTCCAGACTAATTCACCCCTCCACTTT
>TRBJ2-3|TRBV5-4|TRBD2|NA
CASSLAGATDTQYF
TGTGCCAGCAGCTTAGCGGGGGCGACAGATACGCAGTATTTT
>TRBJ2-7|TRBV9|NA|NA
CASSVGSGILNEQYF
TGTGCCAGCAGCGTAGGCTCGGGCATATTAAACGAGCAGTACTTC
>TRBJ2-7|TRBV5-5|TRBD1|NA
CASSRITGTVEEQYF
TGTGCCAGCAGCCGTATTACCGGGACAGTGGAAGAGCAGTACTTC
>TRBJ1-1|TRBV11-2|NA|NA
CASSPIGGNTEAFF
TGTGCCAGCAGCCCCATCGGGGGTAACACTGAAGCTTTCTTT
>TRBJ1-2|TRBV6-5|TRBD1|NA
CASSRTGPYGYTF
TGTGCCAGCAGTCGGACAGGGCCATATGGCTACACCTTC